Shown below are 27 T cell receptor beta chains from a single sample sequenced in a study of blood T cell repertoires in COVID-19. Assay used: immunoSEQ multiplex PCR; TCRdb lists only in-frame clones, some missing. The table shows 50,000 to 75,000 clones, with 60% to 80% occurring only once. The sample consisted of peripheral blood. The source is an elderly man with active or convalescent COVID-19.

The chain joins TRBV4-2 to TRBJ1-2, with 10 bases lining up with TRBD1. Germline trimming cut 1 base from V and 4 bases from J; bases unmatched to any gene: 18. The germline V gene has CDR1 LGHNA and CDR2 YNFKEQ. The CDR3 runs 20 residues. CDR3 nucleotide sequence: TGTGCCAGCAGCCAAGGGGACGGACAGGGGGAAAAATGGGGGTTCTATGGCTACACCTTC. It encodes CASSQGDGQGEKWGFYGYTF.

The V call is TRBV5-1, the J call TRBJ2-7; 9 bases fit TRBD2. Germline loops: CDR1 SGHRS, CDR2 YFSETQ. This CDR3 has 15 amino acids. The V segment lost 0 bases and the J segment 6 bases; nucleotides outside the gene matches: 7. DNA of the CDR3: TGCGCCAGCAGCTTGGTTAGCGGGAGCTCTGTCGAGCAGTACTTC. Encoded protein: CASSLVSGSSVEQYF.

The V gene is TRBV28, the J gene TRBJ2-7, with a tentative D call TRBD1 (5 bases). Germline V gene sequence: CDR1 MDHEN, CDR2 SYDVKM. This CDR3 comprises 16 residues. The V gene lost 3 bases and the J gene lost 1 base, with 16 bases spanning the gap. The CDR3 loop is CASSLGRGRVSYEQYF. CDR3 nucleotides: TGTGCCAGCAGTTTGGGTCGTGGCAGGGTGTCCTACGAGCAGTACTTC.

V and J are TRBV14 and TRBJ2-1; the match to TRBD1 covers 8 bases. V was clipped by 2 bases and J by 4 bases; unmatched bases: 7. The CDR3 spans 16 residues. Germline CDR1 SGHDN, CDR2 FVKESK. The CDR3 DNA sequence: TGTGCCAGCAGCCAACTGAGGACAGGGTCTTACAATGAGCAGTTCTTC. This translates into CASSQLRTGSYNEQFF.

This chain links TRBV5-1 with TRBJ1-2, with 9 positions matching TRBD1. The CDR3 runs to 15 residues. CDR1 SGHRS and CDR2 YFSETQ come from the germline V gene. The trim removed 4 bases at V and 7 bases at J, leaving 11 bases unmatched. The CDR3 DNA is TGCGCCAGCAGCCCCTCCCCCCACAGGGGGCCTGGCTACACCTTC. Amino acid sequence: CASSPSPHRGPGYTF.

The J gene is TRBJ1-2, the V gene TRBV9; D is uncertain. V was pared by 0 bases and J by 4 bases, with 13 bases between. The CDR3 runs 15 residues. Germline CDR1 SGDLS, CDR2 YYNGEE. DNA of the CDR3: TGTGCCAGCAGCGTAGCGGAGGGAAACGTCTATGGCTACACCTTC. It yields the protein CASSVAEGNVYGYTF.

The chain combines TRBV27 with TRBJ1-2, with a weak D call TRBD1 (5 bases). V was clipped by 6 bases and J by 2 bases, with 10 bases between them. This CDR3 is built from 13 residues. CDR1 is MNHEY and CDR2 is SMNVEV in the germline V gene (reference sequence). The DNA for the CDR3 is TGTGCCAGCAGCCGGCGGGACAACTATGGCTACACCTTC. Its translation is CASSRRDNYGYTF.

Only one count was recorded for this clone. The rearrangement joins TRBV5-1 to TRBJ2-3; D possibly corresponds to TRBD1 (6 bases). Germline-derived CDR1 and CDR2 are SGHRS and YFSETQ. The CDR3 length is 17 residues. V lost 0 bases and J 0 bases, leaving 14 bases between the germline ends. CDR3 region: CASSLGQAVSSTDTQYF. As DNA, the CDR3 is TGCGCCAGCAGCTTGGGACAGGCGGTCTCTAGCACAGATACGCAGTATTTT.

This chain uses TRBV11-1 with TRBJ2-1; D is possibly TRBD1 (6 bases). This CDR3 spans 14 amino acids. CDR1 and CDR2 (germline): SGHAT, FQDESV (reference sequence). Trimming removed 9 bases from V and 0 bases from J, with 12 bases in between. The CDR3 DNA reads as TGTGCCAGTACCGACAGGAGCTCCTACAATGAGCAGTTCTTC. As protein: CASTDRSSYNEQFF.

The chain uses TRBV19 and TRBJ1-2; D ambiguous. This CDR3 comprises 12 residues. The V gene's germline CDR1 is LNHDA and CDR2 SQIVND (reference sequence). V was shortened by 5 bases and J by 7 bases, with 11 bases between the two germline ends. The CDR3 region has the DNA TGTGCCAGTAGTCGGGAAAGTCGTGGCTACACCTTC. This encodes CASSRESRGYTF.

This clone came up a few times. This rearrangement joins TRBV6-6 to TRBJ1-6; D gene ambiguous. CDR3 size: 14 residues. V lost 6 bases and J lost 9, with 15 bases in between. In germline, CDR1 is MNHNY, CDR2 SVGAGI (reference sequence). CDR3 residues: CASSPHVSGSPLHF. The CDR3 DNA reads TGTGCCAGCAGCCCCCATGTCTCCGGTTCACCCCTCCACTTT.

The chain has TRBV3-1 (or the pseudogene TRBV3-2) and TRBJ2-1; D is possibly TRBD2 (6 bases). The CDR3 is 15 amino acids. The ends were cut back, 4 bases at V and 6 bases at J, with 16 bases in the middle. Germline CDR1 is LGHDT and CDR2 is YNNKEL (reference sequence). CDR3 bases: TGTGCCAGCAGCCCAGCCGGGACTTACAGCAATGAGCAGTTCTTC. It codes for CASSPAGTYSNEQFF.

This clone was picked up one time. The chain carries TRBV11-2 and TRBJ1-6; TRBD1 aligns across 7 bases. The CDR3 runs 13 residues. Trimming took 5 bases from V and 16 from J; bases not matched to a gene: 11. Germline V CDR1 and CDR2: SGHAT, FQNNGV. Written as DNA, the CDR3 is TGTGCCAGCAGCCCAACCGGGCGGACAGGTCTCCACTTT. Its translation: CASSPTGRTGLHF.

The genes are TRBV9 and TRBJ1-2, with D unresolved. This CDR3 has 14 amino acids. Germline V gene data show CDR1 as SGDLS and CDR2 as YYNGEE. Trimming pared 4 bases from V and 4 bases from J, leaving 14 bases between. The CDR3 DNA reads TGTGCCAGCAGCCCCCGCGAGTCGAGCTATGGCTACACCTTC. The encoded protein is CASSPRESSYGYTF. Full variable domain (remainder filled in from reference TRBV9 and TRBJ1-2): DSGVTQTPKHLITATGQRVTLRCSPRSGDLSVYWYQQSLDQGLQFLIQYYNGEERAKGNILERFSAQQFPDLHSELNLSSLELGDSALYFCASSPRESSYGYTFGSGTRLTVV.

The chain uses TRBV2 and TRBJ1-6, with D tentatively TRBD1 (5 bases). V shed 1 base and J shed 10 bases, with 14 bases lying between them. The CDR3 runs to 15 residues. The germline V gene encodes CDR1 SNHLY and CDR2 FYNNEI. The CDR3: CASSEDRGVRSPLHF. The CDR3 DNA is TGTGCCAGCAGTGAAGACCGGGGGGTTCGATCACCCCTCCACTTT.

This clone was found many times. The rearrangement uses TRBV19 and TRBJ2-1; TRBD1 might be the D (5 bases). The germline gives CDR1 LNHDA, CDR2 SQIVND (reference sequence). This CDR3 is 15 amino acids long. V was shortened by 8 bases and J by 0 bases, with 14 bases between the two germline ends. Here the CDR3 reads CASRSTGISYNEQFF. CDR3 bases: TGTGCCAGTCGATCCACAGGAATCTCCTACAATGAGCAGTTCTTC. Using reference TRBV19 and TRBJ2-1 for the parts outside the CDR3, the full variable domain is DGGITQSPKYLFRKEGQNVTLSCEQNLNHDAMYWYRQDPGQGLRLIYYSQIVNDFQKGDIAEGYSVSREKKESFPLTVTSAQKNPTAFYLCASRSTGISYNEQFFGPGTRLTVL.

The CDR3 spells CASTGGSTLSGNTIYF. The CDR3 nucleotides are TGTGCCAGCACTGGAGGCAGCACCCTCTCTGGAAACACCATATATTTT. The chain joins TRBV28 to TRBJ1-3; D unclear. CDR1 and CDR2 from the germline V gene are MDHEN and SYDVKM. This CDR3 spans 16 amino acids. The V gene lost 7 bases and the J gene lost 0 bases, with 16 bases spanning the gap. Drawing the rest from reference TRBV28 and TRBJ1-3, the complete variable domain is DVKVTQSSRYLVKRTGEKVFLECVQDMDHENMFWYRQDPGLGLRLIYFSYDVKMKEKGDIPEGYSVSREKKERFSLILESASTNQTSMYLCASTGGSTLSGNTIYFGEGSWLTVV.

The rearrangement uses TRBV18 and TRBJ2-1, with 14 bases identical to TRBD2. Trimming cost V 6 bases and J 0 bases; bases outside gene matches: 4. There are 17 residues in the CDR3. CDR1 is KGHSH, CDR2 LQKENI, per germline. As DNA, the CDR3 is TGTGCCAGCTCCGCAGGGACTAGCGGGAGCTCCTACAATGAGCAGTTCTTC. Residues: CASSAGTSGSSYNEQFF.

Comment on this clone: One end of the junction fails to match germline, which may point to a read error. The chain uses TRBV7-7 and TRBJ2-5; TRBD1 matches at 10 bases. Germline V lookup: CDR1 SSHAT, CDR2 FNYEAQ (reference sequence). CDR3 length equals 15 residues. In nucleotides, the CDR3 is TGTGCTAGCAGCTTTAACAGGGACAGGGGACAGACCCAGTACTTC. It is translated as CASSFNRDRGQTQYF. Using reference TRBV7-7 and TRBJ2-5 for the parts outside the CDR3, the full variable domain is GAGVSQSPRYKVTKRGQDVTLRCDPISSHATLYWYQQALGQGPEFLTYFNYEAQPDKSGLPSDRFSAERPEGSISTLTIQRTEQRDSAMYRCASSFNRDRGQTQYFGPGTRLLVL.

J is TRBJ2-7 and V is TRBV19, with D perhaps matching TRBD1 (6 bases). The CDR3 consists of 15 residues. The germline V gene encodes CDR1 LNHDA and CDR2 SQIVND (reference sequence). V was shortened by 4 bases and J by 6 bases, with 19 bases between the two germline ends. The CDR3 region is CASSTSETGHGEQYF. The CDR3 DNA sequence: TGTGCCAGTAGTACCTCAGAAACAGGGCACGGCGAGCAGTACTTC.

The rearrangement joins TRBV11-3 to TRBJ2-2, with TRBD2 identical over 9 bases. The CDR3 has 19 amino acids. Germline CDR1 reads SGHNT; CDR2 reads YENEEA. V shed 2 bases, J shed 0 bases, and the junction held 10 bases outside the gene matches. DNA for the CDR3: TGTGCCAGCAGCTTAAGGCGTGGAGTAGCGGGGGCGAACACCGGGGAGCTGTTTTTT. Its protein is CASSLRRGVAGANTGELFF.

V usage is TRBV28 and J usage is TRBJ2-7; D is perhaps TRBD1 (6 bases). The CDR3 contains 14 residues. Trimming removed 1 base from V and 3 bases from J, with 10 bases in between. Germline assignment: CDR1 MDHEN and CDR2 SYDVKM. In nucleotides, the CDR3 is TGTGCCAGCAGTTTATATGGGGGCAGCTACGAGCAGTACTTC. This sequence encodes CASSLYGGSYEQYF. Based on the CDR3 plus reference TRBV28 and TRBJ2-7, the full variable domain is DVKVTQSSRYLVKRTGEKVFLECVQDMDHENMFWYRQDPGLGLRLIYFSYDVKMKEKGDIPEGYSVSREKKERFSLILESASTNQTSMYLCASSLYGGSYEQYFGPGTRLTVT.

This chain links TRBV6-5 with TRBJ2-6; D unclear. CDR3 length: 16 amino acids. Between the trimmed V and J ends, which lost 0 bases and 2 bases, there was a span of 8 bases. The germline CDR1 and CDR2 sequences are MNHEY and SVGAGI. Written as DNA, the CDR3 is TGTGCCAGCAGTTACTCGATTCGCGCTGGGGCCAACGTCCTGACTTTC. Translation gives CASSYSIRAGANVLTF.

This chain connects TRBV7-3 to TRBJ2-3, with D possibly being TRBD2 (6 bases). The length of the CDR3 is 15 residues. CDR1 is SGHTA and CDR2 is FQGTGA in the germline V gene. The V gene lost 1 base and the J gene lost 7 bases, with 15 bases spanning the gap. The CDR3 sequence: CASSLMLGEANTQYF. CDR3 nucleotides: TGTGCCAGCAGCTTAATGCTAGGGGAGGCCAATACGCAGTATTTT.

V and J are TRBV7-2 and TRBJ2-5; weak D call: TRBD2 (6 bases). The germline gives CDR1 SGHTA, CDR2 FQGNSA. The CDR3 covers 15 residues. Trimming removed 7 bases from V and 0 bases from J, with 15 bases in between. CDR3 coding DNA: TGTGCCAGCACCCAAGTTGGGGGGTACCAAGAGACCCAGTACTTC. Encoded protein: CASTQVGGYQETQYF.

The genes are TRBV28 and TRBJ1-2, with unresolved D. The germline V gene has CDR1 MDHEN and CDR2 SYDVKM. Trimming stripped 1 base from V and 3 bases from J, with 3 bases between. The CDR3 runs to 12 residues. DNA for the CDR3: TGTGCCAGCAGTTTATCCGACTATGGCTACACCTTC. This encodes CASSLSDYGYTF.

The chain joins TRBV7-8 to TRBJ2-5, with D perhaps TRBD2 (6 bases). V was cut by 9 bases and J by 3 bases, with 20 bases left in between. The length of the CDR3 is 15 residues. Germline lookup yields CDR1 SGHVS and CDR2 FQNEAQ. The CDR3, as DNA: TGTGCCAGTTGGGGGGTGAGGGGTCGGGAAGAGACCCAGTACTTC. This codes for CASWGVRGREETQYF. Complete variable domain (other parts from reference TRBV7-8 and TRBJ2-5): GAGVSQSPRYKVAKRGQDVALRCDPISGHVSLFWYQQALGQGPEFLTYFQNEAQLDKSGLPSDRFFAERPEGSVSTLKIQRTQQEDSAVYLCASWGVRGREETQYFGPGTRLLVL.